The 10 T cell receptor beta chains below come from one sample, sequenced in a study of human T cells and chemical hapten exposure. TCRdb called the RACE reads again in MiXCR, with one record for every CDR3 protein. The sample carries 71,000 or so distinct CDR3 sequences, about 9.1% recorded once. Time point reported: patch test 1, 2 weeks after DPC sensitization. Noted treatment: therapeutic diphenylcyclopropenone sensitization with weekly scalp DPC. The sequences come from whole blood, collected in connection with sensitization to the hapten diphenylcyclopropenone (DPC). The receptors stem from a woman in her thirties or forties with alopecia areata. Some clones in this sample may be carry-over from other donors' samples.

V gene TRBV29-1 combines with J gene TRBJ2-5, with 9 bases matching TRBD2. The CDR3 has 14 amino acids. V shed 3 bases and J 5 bases; nucleotides not matched to a gene: 7. Germline values: CDR1 SQVTM, CDR2 ANQGSEA. The CDR3, as DNA: TGCAGCGTTGATAGCGGGGGCATGACGGAGACCCAGTACTTC. It specifies CSVDSGGMTETQYF.

In its sample, this clonotype was seen many times. V gene TRBV6-2 or TRBV6-3 combines with J gene TRBJ1-6; D not certain. CDR3 size: 12 residues. V lost 6 bases and J 6 bases, leaving 6 bases between the germline ends. Per the germline V gene, CDR1 is MNHEY and CDR2 is SVGEGT. The CDR3 loop reads CASSGLNSPLHF. CDR3 sequence (DNA): TGTGCCAGCAGCGGACTTAATTCACCCCTCCACTTT.

This clonotype has only a few counts. The chain is built from TRBV5-4 and TRBJ1-1, with D hard to call. The germline V gene encodes CDR1 SGHNT and CDR2 YYREEE (reference sequence). The germline V and J ends were trimmed by 0 bases and 4 bases, with 10 bases remaining between them. CDR3 length equals 14 residues. The CDR3 DNA is TGTGCCAGCAGCTTGGGGGGTCGGGGCACTGAAGCTTTCTTT. It encodes CASSLGGRGTEAFF.

Many counts were recorded for this clonotype. The chain uses TRBV4-3 and TRBJ1-3; 7 bases agree with TRBD1. Germline V lookup: CDR1 LGHNA, CDR2 YSLEER. After removal of 3 bases from V and 4 bases from J, the junction contained 9 bases not matched to a gene. The CDR3 has 16 amino acids. Here the CDR3 reads CASSHTTGTLGNTIYF. The DNA of the CDR3 is TGCGCCAGCAGCCATACGACAGGGACTCTCGGAAACACCATATATTTT.

This clonotype was seen many times. The chain couples TRBV5-1 to TRBJ2-5; D remains unclear. V lost 0 bases to trimming and J lost 4 bases, with 16 bases between them. Germline values: CDR1 SGHRS, CDR2 YFSETQ. The CDR3 length is 16 residues. The CDR3 spells CASSLGLTPRSETQYF. In DNA form, the CDR3 reads TGCGCCAGCAGCTTGGGTTTGACCCCGAGGTCAGAGACCCAGTACTTC.

This clonotype was picked up many times. V is TRBV20-1 and J is TRBJ2-2; maybe TRBD1 (6 bases). Germline loops: CDR1 DFQATT, CDR2 SNEGSKA (reference sequence). CDR3 size: 13 residues. V lost 5 bases and J lost 3, with 10 bases in between. CDR3 region: CSAGGQYTGELFF. The CDR3 DNA reads TGCAGTGCTGGCGGACAGTACACCGGGGAGCTGTTTTTT.

This chain uses TRBV7-9 with TRBJ2-7, with a tentative D call TRBD1 (6 bases). Germline lookup yields CDR1 SEHNR and CDR2 FQNEAQ (reference sequence). The V and J ends lost 5 bases and 0 bases respectively, with 11 bases between them. The CDR3 runs 14 residues. Here the CDR3 reads CASSGDRISYEQYF. As DNA, the CDR3 is TGTGCCAGCAGCGGAGACAGGATCTCCTACGAGCAGTACTTC. Filled out from reference TRBV7-9 and TRBJ2-7, the complete variable domain reads DTGVSQNPRHKITKRGQNVTFRCDPISEHNRLYWYRQTLGQGPEFLTYFQNEAQLEKSRLLSDRFSAERPKGSFSTLEIQRTEQGDSAMYLCASSGDRISYEQYFGPGTRLTVT.

The rearrangement links TRBV7-8 to TRBJ2-3, with D perhaps matching TRBD1 (6 bases). The CDR3 contains 15 residues. Germline CDR1 SGHVS, CDR2 FQNEAQ. Trimming stripped 5 bases from V and 1 base from J, with 13 bases between. DNA for the CDR3: TGTGCCAGCAGCCACCCAGGGGCGGGCACAGATACGCAGTATTTT. This encodes CASSHPGAGTDTQYF.

This clonotype was seen only a few times. The gene calls are TRBV19 and TRBJ2-5; 10 bases fit TRBD2. The germline gives CDR1 LNHDA, CDR2 SQIVND (reference sequence). The ends lost 4 bases at V and 0 bases at J; junction bases unmatched: 2. The length of the CDR3 is 15 residues. CDR3 protein: CASSTSGGYQETQYF. The CDR3 nucleotides are TGTGCCAGTAGTACTAGCGGGGGCTACCAAGAGACCCAGTACTTC. Variable domain in full (rest from reference TRBV19 and TRBJ2-5): DGGITQSPKYLFRKEGQNVTLSCEQNLNHDAMYWYRQDPGQGLRLIYYSQIVNDFQKGDIAEGYSVSREKKESFPLTVTSAQKNPTAFYLCASSTSGGYQETQYFGPGTRLLVL.

This clonotype has a count of ten or more. The genes are TRBV4-2 and TRBJ1-2; D remains ambiguous. This CDR3 region has 11 residues. The V end lost 3 bases, the J end lost 9 bases, and 8 bases lay between the germline ends. The germline gives CDR1 LGHNA, CDR2 YNFKEQ. The CDR3 loop is CASSHAWSYTF. The CDR3 nucleotides read TGTGCCAGCAGCCACGCTTGGAGCTACACCTTC.